The T cell receptor (beta chain) described here comes from a study of CD8 T cells in ankylosing spondylitis (dated by TCRdb to about 2017). About the full investigation: T cell receptor beta repertoires were profiled in healthy donors and ankylosing spondylitis patients so that disease-linked TCR variants could be found. The whole study cohort included some 100 healthy donors and 25 ankylosing spondylitis patients. Peripheral blood samples were taken, and synovial fluid was additionally collected from ankylosing spondylitis patients. The full study reports these points: In peripheral blood, the disease-linked clones were found at relatively low frequencies and had a CD8+ phenotype. The disease-linked clones were reported as significantly enriched in matched synovial fluid samples from ankylosing spondylitis patients. Blood from ankylosing spondylitis patients appeared to be characterized by a TCR beta motif made up of under 10 highly homologous amino acid variants. Some motif variants had previously been reported in the synovial fluid and blood of reactive arthritis patients, which suggests shared mechanisms of disease initiation.

This clonotype was counted at least ten times. Its antigen remains unidentified. One base away there is no much larger clone; base qualities are not given. For CDR1 and CDR2, the germline V gene lists SGDLS and YYNGEE. V and J are trimmed by 3 bases and 3 bases, and the gene matches miss 2 bases of the junction. The CDR3 starts with the cysteine, ends with the phenylalanine, and has 13 residues. Solely the CDR3 DNA is kept, with 39 bases framed from the first base. For sequencing, an Illumina HiSeq 2500 was employed. Quantitative 5'-RACE with molecular barcodes was used to prepare TCR beta libraries. As for the authors' bioinformatics: A new computational method, built on a probabilistic model of VDJ rearrangement, was used to identify disease-linked TCR variants. TCRdb took the public reads, trimmed them with fastp at Q25, ran MiXCR for clone calling and kept in-frame beta chains. Rows are unified per CDR3 protein, each entry keeping the most common DNA and genes. TCRdb's processing, not the authors', yielded these V and J calls. In all, the sample holds around 25,000 distinct CDR3 sequences, and over 2% of those were seen once. 7.7% of the sample goes to the ten largest clones.

The chain uses TRBV9 and TRBJ1-2; the junction holds 7 bases that match TRBD1. This sequence was found in a female donor with ankylosing spondylitis or in good health (not recorded which). Source material: blood, either unsorted or a sorted T cell fraction (not recorded which). The CDR3 protein sequence reads: CASSGQGDYGYTF. The DNA sequence reads TGTGCCAGCAGCGGACAGGGTGACTATGGCTACACCTTC.